Below, one T cell receptor (beta chain) is given with its context. This table comes from immunoSEQ multiplex PCR, and its TCRdb copy is limited to in-frame clones, with some not included. This sample has 75,000 to 80,000 clones, with approximately 91% found just once. The sample belongs to a study of control samples from healthy donors and cancer patients. The CDR3 has 14 amino acids. Trimming took off 4 bases at V and 10 bases at J, with 14 bases between the two ends. Per germline, CDR1 LGHDT and CDR2 YNNKEL (reference sequence). The V gene is TRBV3-1 (or the pseudogene TRBV3-2), the J gene TRBJ1-6; D is unresolved. Sequencing input: PBMCs. This receptor was identified in a woman in her 50s with colorectal cancer. CDR3 in amino acids: CASSPREGWSPLHF. The CDR3 coding sequence is TGTGCCAGCAGCCCCCGGGAGGGATGGTCACCCCTCCACTTT.